The entry below gives a single TCR beta chain sequence along with its context. The data were obtained in a study of cytomegalovirus exposure and HLA in healthy donors. This table comes from immunoSEQ multiplex PCR, and its TCRdb copy is limited to in-frame clones, with some not included. Altogether 150,000 or so clones are present, 80% to 90% being singletons, with the ten largest covering 20% to 25%. Per germline, CDR1 LGHNA and CDR2 YNFKEQ. CDR3 size: 16 residues. Trimming cost V 10 bases and J 0 bases, with 20 bases left between them. Donors came from a validation cohort of 95 to 150 subjects, distinct from the first 666-subject cohort.

The specimen was PBMCs. V and J are TRBV4-2 and TRBJ2-3; TRBD1 is a possible D gene (5 bases). The TCR was taken from a man aged 18 to 30 in good health and CMV-seropositive. The CDR3 region has the DNA TGTGCCACCACTTTGACAGTGGTCAAAAGCACAGATACGCAGTATTTT. It yields the protein CATTLTVVKSTDTQYF.